This T cell receptor beta chain derives from a study of shared clonotypes between healthy human individuals (TCRdb year 2020). Regarding the complete study: Three men and two women, aged 18 to 49 years, made up the cohort. Libraries were prepared and TCR repertoires were sequenced by different laboratories using diverse techniques, in order to increase sequencing depth and limit assay-specific biases. For each donor, CD4 naive and CD4 memory were each run on three plates, CD8 naive on two plates, and CD8 memory on one plate. Leukapheresis yielded between about 0.94 and 9.5 billion PBMCs per donor. To estimate repertoire size and how much clonotype sharing occurs between individuals, the study deeply sequenced the blood TCR repertoires of five healthy adults.

Using the deep immunoSEQ assay, multiplex PCR amplified TCR CDR3 regions from genomic DNA. For each cell subset, the extracted genomic DNA was distributed evenly across all wells of several immunoSEQ 96-well plates, and each plate served as one replicate. For sorted subsets, around 200 ng genomic DNA, equal to tens of thousands of T cell genomes, was loaded into each replicate PCR. The purified libraries were quantified using a Qubit 3.0 fluorometer, sized with a Bioanalyzer 2100, and then quantified again using the KAPA Library Quantification kit. Every immunoSEQ 96-well plate was sequenced on a separate single-read 150-cycle Illumina NextSeq 550 flow cell. Per the authors' processing: The immunoSEQ output contained only junctional sequences without quality scores, so filtering could not match that applied to full-length reads. To assign V/J genes and CDR3, sequences were annotated against IMGT germline references using PyIR, a Python wrapper for IgBLAST v1.9. Reads with weak V/J assignments (E-value above 1e-6), missing CDR3, stop codons, out-of-frame junctions, or ambiguous translated residues were removed. V3J clonotypes were defined as sequences sharing the same inferred V gene, J gene, and CDR3 amino acid sequence. Percentage overlap between repertoires was computed as shared unique clonotypes divided by the size of the smaller repertoire. Repertoire richness was assessed with RTK rarefaction, the Chao1 estimator, and Recon v2.1 estimates of unobserved clonotypes. Generation probabilities were computed with OLGA for all TCRbeta clonotypes obtained by the gDNA method from several donors. TCRdb mirrors the immuneACCESS table, restricted to in-frame sequences. Some clones are absent from its copies; in checked studies, under half trace to an unresolved V gene, and the reason for the others is unknown. The V and J calls and clone size come from that table; D and trimming were worked out from the DNA. The sample table holds millions of clones, of which approximately 92% were seen once. The top ten clones comprise around 0.15% of the sample.

As encoded in the germline V gene (reference sequence), CDR1 is LNHDA while CDR2 is SQIVND. From its cysteine to its phenylalanine, the CDR3 spans 10 amino acids. The entry retains the CDR3 DNA only, 30 bases that are in frame from base 1. About this clone itself: Its specific antigen is unknown. No clone much larger than this one lies a single base away; base qualities are absent.

Donors were healthy HIV-negative adults with no recently reported acute infections or vaccinations. All donors were Caucasian adults living in Nashville, Tennessee, USA. CD4+ T cells were enriched through magnetic negative selection, after which naive cells were positively selected on CD45RA and the remaining negative fraction served as the memory subset. Blood was collected by leukapheresis, and PBMCs were isolated by Ficoll-Histopaque density gradient centrifugation and then cryopreserved in liquid nitrogen vapor phase. Purity and quantity of every magnetically sorted T cell population were checked by analytical flow cytometry. Genomic DNA was isolated from each sorted fraction and quantified by UV absorbance on a Nanodrop 2000c. Broader findings and caveats from the paper: Naive subsets generally had larger estimated clonotype richness than memory subsets did. Sampling was restricted to blood, and TCR repertoires in tissues likely differ from the TCR repertoires found in blood. Across a few donors, roughly 5.4% of naive CD4, 3% to 4% of naive CD8, 2.3% of memory CD4, and roughly 0.4% of memory CD8 clonotypes were shared. Higher generation probabilities were observed for clonotypes shared by all four sorted-subset donors than for non-shared clonotypes. Incomplete sequencing was indicated by rarefaction of sorted-subset datasets, despite the large sequencing depth. Because the study included a small number of donors, the genetic and exposure-history diversity represented was limited. Based on pairwise subsampling, the degree of clonotype sharing among donors was expected to be affected by sequencing depth.

The V gene is TRBV19 and the J gene is TRBJ2-7; the D gene cannot be named for sure. Sequencing input: naive CD4+ T cells sorted from blood. The label giving this sample's cell subset or site can be read as: CD45RA+ positively selected. The sequence was collected from a man aged 18-30 years in good health. The CDR3 reads CVESGLEQYF. The sequenced DNA: TGTGTCGAGTCCGGGCTGGAGCAGTACTTC.